The T cell receptor beta chain under discussion was sequenced for a study of T cell responses to AZD1222 COVID-19 vaccine (TCRdb year 2021). Regarding the research as a whole: AZD1222 recipients whose second dose came at about 4 weeks and those whose second dose came at about 12 weeks were combined into one group, since spike-specific TCR depth and breadth did not differ between the two schedules. TCR sequencing was performed for 230 to 250 trial participants, of whom some 200 were given two doses of AZD1222 and approximately 25 were given two doses of MenACWY control vaccine. Enrollment into the trials was organized by age into subgroups of 18-55, 56-69 and 70-plus years, and those subgroups contained about 160, 30 and 59 TCR-sequenced participants, respectively. What the study reported, not specific to this receptor: A significant rise in spike-specific TCR breadth and depth was observed after two AZD1222 doses relative to day 0 and relative to MenACWY recipients. Nearly half of unique spike-specific TCRs reportedly recognized epitopes outside regions mutated in the B.1.351 and B.1.1.7 variants. Participants were mostly white British and included more females than males, and it was suggested by the authors that clonal diversity may have been underestimated. Conclusions about previously exposed vaccinees were limited because only a handful of AZD1222 recipients were SARS-CoV-2 seropositive at baseline. CD4 TCRs associated with the vaccine covered the entire spike protein, and the dominant responses were in regions 160-218 and 743-854. Because no day 14 peak-response samples were available, the repertoires could be characterized only after the peak T cell response. The 56-69-year group was small, and its depth increase did not reach significance, likely because of low power.

As regards this clone: No cognate antigen has been identified for it. No much larger clonotype is one base removed from it; base qualities were not supplied.

The CDR3 regions of human TCRbeta chains were subjected to immunosequencing. For the original study's pipeline: Repertoire TCRs were checked for matches against a reference library of SARS-CoV-2-specific TCRs that had been generated using the MIRA antigen-specificity platform. Breadth was defined as the fraction of unique TCRs that were SARS-CoV-2-associated, and depth was defined as the fraction of total T cells that were SARS-CoV-2-associated. Using the MIRA data, each spike-specific TCR was mapped to the spike region that the TCR reacts to and placed in a CD4 or CD8 class. Log10-transformed breadth and depth values were compared by one-way ANOVA with Sidak's multiple comparisons tests. TCRdb carries this immuneACCESS record with in-frame sequences only. Its versions omit some clonotypes, under half of them owing to an unresolved V gene in the studies checked, with the rest unexplained. The V and J calls and clone size are taken from that table; D and trimming were inferred from the DNA. In this sample the table shows around 110,000 clones, around 88% of which occur a single time. Over 7.5% of the sample belongs to the ten largest clones.

The time point label, as the study defines it: baseline before first vaccination. Vaccinee samples came from UK trials COV001 and COV002, including a single-blind randomized controlled phase 2/3 trial of AZD1222 (ChAdOx1 nCoV-19) in healthy adults. For TCRbeta chain sequencing, PBMC samples from trial participants were taken at day 0 and at day 28 after the second dose. The material was peripheral blood, obtained on day 0 of AZD1222 vaccination. The TCR comes from an adult in good health.

The nucleotide sequence is TGCGCCAGCAGTGGACTAGCGGGAGTTCAGGGCGAGCAGTACTTC. This gives the protein CASSGLAGVQGEQYF. The chain couples TRBV5-1 to TRBJ2-7; TRBD2 matches 13 bases in the middle. The germline V gene provides CDR1 SGHRS and CDR2 YFSETQ. The CDR3 has 15 amino acids, counting the end cysteine and phenylalanine. The CDR3 DNA has 45 bases and is translated from base 1. V loses 5 bases at its end and J loses 6 bases; junction bases beyond the gene matches: 8.